This T cell receptor (beta chain) comes out of a study of cytomegalovirus exposure and HLA in healthy donors. Across the whole study: About 85 million unique TCR sequences came from HLA-typed donors in an early release.

Concerning this clone itself: The antigen is not known.

The CDR3 is 12 amino acids. The germline V gene encodes CDR1 MNHNY and CDR2 SVGAGI (reference sequence). V lost 2 bases, J lost 4 bases, and 5 bases lay in between. The PCR employed 60 Vbeta primers together with 13 Jbeta primers. Method: immunoSEQ multiplex PCR; TCRdb's copy keeps in-frame clones and lacks some. Among 100,000 to 150,000 clones listed, roughly 71% were seen once. Overall study results and limits: TCR beta chain V- and J-gene trimming was linked, in a later analysis, to a missense variant in DCLRE1C.

The chain uses TRBV6-6 and TRBJ1-2, with D uncertain. The sample consisted of PBMCs. This sequence was found in a woman aged 45-60 years in good health and CMV-seropositive. CDR3 sequence reads: CASSYVFYGYTF. CDR3 nucleotides: TGTGCCAGCAGTTACGTCTTCTATGGCTACACCTTC.